These T cell receptor beta chains were read from a single sample in a study of blood T cell repertoires in COVID-19. Clones were sequenced by immunoSEQ multiplex PCR, and TCRdb holds only the in-frame ones, with some missing. The table has around 280,000 clones, roughly 86% seen once; the top ten hold 8.5% to 14%. The sequenced material came from peripheral blood. The receptors here all came from a woman aged 25-40 years with COVID-19, enrolled during active disease. Both conserved end residues are part of each CDR3. The order of the fields is V gene, J gene, D gene, clone size, CDR3 DNA, CDR3 protein. D genes are given only for firm matches. Only some rows state a clone size, as once, few, many or a class for expanded clones.

>TRBV25-1|TRBJ1-3|.|.
TGTGCCAGCAGTGAAGCAGGTCCTGGAAACACCATATATTTT
CASSEAGPGNTIYF
>TRBV5-1|TRBJ2-3|.|.
TGCGCCAGCAGGTCCCTAATCACAGATACGCAGTATTTT
CASRSLITDTQYF
>TRBV2|TRBJ2-2|.|once
TGTGCCAGCCTCTCGAGGGCGGTCGGGGAGCTGTTTTTT
CASLSRAVGELFF
>TRBV5-1|TRBJ2-7|.|.
TGCGCCAGCAGCTTGGCACTAACTCCCGACGAGCAGTACTTC
CASSLALTPDEQYF
>TRBV12-3/TRBV12-4|TRBJ1-3|.|.
TGTGCCAGCAGAAGACAGGCCAGAAACACCATATATTTT
CASRRQARNTIYF
>TRBV19|TRBJ2-6|TRBD2|.
TGTGCCAGTAGTAAGGGACTACTCGTCTCTGGGGCCAACGTCCTGACTTTC
CASSKGLLVSGANVLTF
>TRBV11-1|TRBJ1-1|.|few
TGTGCCAGTAGCACGAGAGAAGACACTGAAGCTTTCTTT
CASSTREDTEAFF
>TRBV5-1|TRBJ2-7|TRBD2|.
TGCGCCAGCATCGGGCTAGCGGGCGAGCAGTACTTC
CASIGLAGEQYF
>TRBV10-1|TRBJ2-7|.|.
TGCGCCAGCAACGCCGGGGGTTACGAGCAGTACTTC
CASNAGGYEQYF
>TRBV9|TRBJ2-7|TRBD1|once
TGTGCCAGCAGCGTAGGGACAGGGTTATACGAGCAGTACTTC
CASSVGTGLYEQYF
>TRBV2|TRBJ1-2|.|.
TGTGCCACCAAACTCGACAGCAACTATGGCTACACCTTC
CATKLDSNYGYTF
>TRBV6-1|TRBJ2-3|TRBD2|.
TGTGCCAGCAGTAGCGGGGGCAGCACAGATACGCAGTATTTT
CASSSGGSTDTQYF
>TRBV5-8|TRBJ2-2|.|.
TGTGCCAGCAGGCGCCGAGGCGGGGCGCGAACCGGGGAGCTGTTTTTT
CASRRRGGARTGELFF
>TRBV11-2|TRBJ1-3|.|.
TGTGCCAGCAGCTTAGTGGGAGGTGGAAACACCATATATTTT
CASSLVGGGNTIYF
>TRBV3-1/TRBV3-2|TRBJ1-5|.|.
TGTGCCAGCAGCCCACAGGGCTATAGCAATCAGCCCCAGCATTTT
CASSPQGYSNQPQHF
>TRBV5-6|TRBJ1-5|.|.
TGTGCCAGCAGCTCTGGTGGGGGCGGTCAGCCCCAGCATTTT
CASSSGGGGQPQHF
>TRBV15|TRBJ1-1|TRBD1|few
TGTGCCACCAGGGGACAGCCGAACACTGAAGCTTTCTTT
CATRGQPNTEAFF
>TRBV7-8|TRBJ2-2|TRBD2|.
TGTGCCAGCAGCCCGACTAGCGGGGGAAACACCGGGGAGCTGTTTTTT
CASSPTSGGNTGELFF
>TRBV7-9|TRBJ1-2|.|.
TGTGCCAGTCACTCAGGGGTCATGGCCCCATATGGCTACACCTTC
CASHSGVMAPYGYTF
>TRBV28|TRBJ2-2|TRBD2|.
TGTGCCAGCAGCCGGGGGGGGTCCGGGGAGCTGTTTTTT
CASSRGGSGELFF
>TRBV21-1|TRBJ2-2|.|.
TGTGCCAGCAGCAAATGCTGGACAGGGGGCGACCGGGGGGCTGTTTTT
CASSKCWTGGDRGAVF
>TRBV6-6|TRBJ2-5|TRBD2|.
TGTGCCAGCAGTTACTCAGCGGGGCCGCAAGAGACCCAGTACTTC
CASSYSAGPQETQYF
>TRBV5-1|TRBJ1-2|TRBD1|.
TGCGCCAGCAGCTTGTCTAACAGGGGATATGGCTACACCTTC
CASSLSNRGYGYTF
>TRBV18|TRBJ2-4|TRBD1|.
TGTGCCAGCTCACCATGGACAGGGAAAAACATTCAGTACTTC
CASSPWTGKNIQYF
>TRBV7-2|TRBJ2-7|TRBD1|.
TGTGCCAGCAGCTTAGCGATCACAGGGGTGTTCTACGAGCAGTACTTC
CASSLAITGVFYEQYF
>TRBV5-1|TRBJ2-5|TRBD2|once
TGCGCCAGCAGCAGGGGAGGACTAGCGGGGGCCTTACAAGAGACCCAGTACTTC
CASSRGGLAGALQETQYF
>TRBV6-5|TRBJ1-2|.|once
TGTGCCAGCAGGGACGGCTGGGGAGGCCATGGCTACACCTTC
CASRDGWGGHGYTF
>TRBV2|TRBJ2-1|TRBD2|.
TGTGCCAGCAGTGGGACTAGCGGGCCGAGCTCCTACAATGAGCAGTTCTTC
CASSGTSGPSSYNEQFF
>TRBV5-3|TRBJ1-5|.|.
TGTGCCAGAAGCCCCCAAATCGCCATTCGACAGGATATCCCCCATGGCAATCAGCCCCAGCATTTT
CARSPQIAIRQDIPHGNQPQHF
>TRBV7-8|TRBJ2-2|.|.
TGTGCCAGCAGCTACCCCGATGATGGCCCGAACACCGGGGAGCTGTTTTTT
CASSYPDDGPNTGELFF
>TRBV28|TRBJ1-1|.|.
TGTGCCAGCACCGGGAACACTGAAGCTTTCTTT
CASTGNTEAFF
>TRBV2|TRBJ1-5|TRBD1|.
TGTGCCAGCTCGGGACAGGGGATACGGGAGCCCCAGCATTTT
CASSGQGIREPQHF
>TRBV4-1|TRBJ2-5|.|.
TGCGCCAGCAGCCAAGATGGGGACTCATCACAAGAGACCCAGTACTTC
CASSQDGDSSQETQYF
>TRBV11-2|TRBJ2-1|.|.
TGTGCCAGCAGCTTAGATCGTCCAGGGGCCTCCTACAATGAGCAGTTCTTC
CASSLDRPGASYNEQFF
>TRBV7-2|TRBJ2-7|TRBD1|many
TGTGCCAGCAGCCCGGGACAGATGTACGAGCAGTACTTC
CASSPGQMYEQYF
>TRBV28|TRBJ1-4|TRBD1|once
TGTGCCAGCAGTCCCTGGACAGGGGGACTGAATGAAAAACTGTTTTTT
CASSPWTGGLNEKLFF
>TRBV9|TRBJ1-3|.|.
TGTGCCAGCAGCGTAAGTTACAGGGACGGAAACACCATATATTTT
CASSVSYRDGNTIYF
>TRBV12-5|TRBJ1-3|.|.
TGTGCTAGTGGTTATCCCGGGGAGGGCTATGGAAACACCATATATTTT
CASGYPGEGYGNTIYF
>TRBV6-4|TRBJ2-1|TRBD2|.
TGTGCCAGCAGTGACTCCCTAGCGGGGGTCAGGTCCTACAATGAGCAGTTCTTC
CASSDSLAGVRSYNEQFF
>TRBV6-5|TRBJ1-5|.|.
TGTGCCAGCAGCTCGGGACACTATAGCAATCAGCCCCAGCATTTT
CASSSGHYSNQPQHF
>TRBV5-1|TRBJ1-2|.|.
TGCGCCAGCAGCCGCACCGGGACAAACTATGGCTACACCTTC
CASSRTGTNYGYTF
>TRBV6-5|TRBJ1-3|TRBD1|.
TGTGCCAGCCTCTACAGGGGGGCAGGTGGAAACACCATATATTTT
CASLYRGAGGNTIYF
>TRBV7-7|TRBJ2-1|.|.
TGTGCCAGCAGCTTATTCGCTCAGGATGAGCAGTTCTTC
CASSLFAQDEQFF
>TRBV7-9|TRBJ2-7|TRBD1|.
TGTGCCAGCAGCTCCAGACAGGGGCCCGAGCAGTACTTC
CASSSRQGPEQYF
>TRBV2|TRBJ2-2|TRBD2|.
TGTGCCAGCAGAGCGGGACTAGGTGGCGGGGAGCTGTTTTTT
CASRAGLGGGELFF
>TRBV14|TRBJ1-4|.|few
TGTGCCAGCAACAGGGTGACTAATGAAAAACTGTTTTTT
CASNRVTNEKLFF
>TRBV7-8|TRBJ1-2|TRBD1|.
TGTGCCAGCAGCTTAGTTTCTCAGGGGGCGAGTGGCTACACCTTC
CASSLVSQGASGYTF